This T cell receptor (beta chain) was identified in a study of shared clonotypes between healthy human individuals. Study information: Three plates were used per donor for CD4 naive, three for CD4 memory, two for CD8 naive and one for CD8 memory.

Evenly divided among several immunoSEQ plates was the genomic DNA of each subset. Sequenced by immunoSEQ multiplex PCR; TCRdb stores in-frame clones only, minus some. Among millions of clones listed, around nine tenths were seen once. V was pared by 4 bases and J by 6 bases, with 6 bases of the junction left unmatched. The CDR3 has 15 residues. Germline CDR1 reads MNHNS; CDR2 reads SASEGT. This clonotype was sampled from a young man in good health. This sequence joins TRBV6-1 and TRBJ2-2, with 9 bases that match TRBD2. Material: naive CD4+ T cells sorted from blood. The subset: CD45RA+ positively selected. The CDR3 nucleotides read TGTGCCAGCAGTGTATCCGGGACTAGCCCCGGGGAGCTGTTTTTT. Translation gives CASSVSGTSPGELFF.